This T cell receptor beta chain was obtained from a study of blood T cells in healthy people across ages. A second PCR, run for about 7 to 11 cycles, used a sample-barcoded 5' primer plus a J-beta primer mix. TCRdb used MiXCR to reprocess the 5' RACE reads, holding one entry per CDR3 protein. The sample contains about 320,000 distinct CDR3 sequences, roughly a quarter of which appear only once. This TCR derives from a woman aged 70-85 years in good health. Input material: blood.

CDR3 amino acids: CATPQYGFGETQYF. The DNA of the CDR3 is TGTGCCACCCCCCAGTACGGGTTTGGAGAGACCCAGTACTTC. This chain links TRBV7-9 with TRBJ2-5, with D unresolved. Deletions cut 10 bases from V and 4 bases from J, with 19 bases between. CDR1 is SEHNR, CDR2 FQNEAQ, per germline (reference sequence). This CDR3 is built from 14 residues.